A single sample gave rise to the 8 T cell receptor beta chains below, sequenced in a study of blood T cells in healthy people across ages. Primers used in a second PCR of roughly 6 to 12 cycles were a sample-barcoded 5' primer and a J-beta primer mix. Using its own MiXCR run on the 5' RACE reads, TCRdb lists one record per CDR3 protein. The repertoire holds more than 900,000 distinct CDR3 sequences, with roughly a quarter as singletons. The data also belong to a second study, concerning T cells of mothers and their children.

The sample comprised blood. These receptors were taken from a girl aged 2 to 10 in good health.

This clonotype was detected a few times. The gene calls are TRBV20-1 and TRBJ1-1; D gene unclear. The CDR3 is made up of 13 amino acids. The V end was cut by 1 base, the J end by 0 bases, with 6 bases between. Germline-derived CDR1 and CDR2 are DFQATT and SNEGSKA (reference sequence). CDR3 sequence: CSARVGMNTEAFF. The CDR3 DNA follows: TGCAGTGCTAGAGTGGGGATGAACACTGAAGCTTTCTTT.

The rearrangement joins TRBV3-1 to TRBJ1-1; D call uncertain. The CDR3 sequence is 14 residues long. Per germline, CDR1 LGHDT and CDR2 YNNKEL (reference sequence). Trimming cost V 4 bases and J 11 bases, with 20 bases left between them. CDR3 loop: CASSPLPGQRGAFF. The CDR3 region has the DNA TGTGCCAGCAGCCCTCTACCGGGTCAACGAGGGGCTTTCTTT. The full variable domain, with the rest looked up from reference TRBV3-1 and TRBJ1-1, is DTAVSQTPKYLVTQMGNDKSIKCEQNLGHDTMYWYKQDSKKFLKIMFSYNNKELIINETVPNRFSPKSPDKAHLNLHINSLELGDSAVYFCASSPLPGQRGAFFGQGTRLTVV.

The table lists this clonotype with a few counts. DNA of the CDR3: TGCGCCAGCAGCCAAGGGGTCATCAATCAGCCCCAGCATTTT. Translating gives CASSQGVINQPQHF. V gene TRBV4-3 combines with J gene TRBJ1-5; D is unresolved. CDR1 is LGHNA, CDR2 YSLEER, per germline. The CDR3 runs to 14 residues. Between the trimmed V and J ends, which lost 1 base and 3 bases, there was a span of 7 bases.

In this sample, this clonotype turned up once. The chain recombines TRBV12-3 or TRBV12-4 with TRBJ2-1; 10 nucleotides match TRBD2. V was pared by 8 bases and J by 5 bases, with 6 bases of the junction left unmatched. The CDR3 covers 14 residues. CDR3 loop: CASHLAGGNNEQFF. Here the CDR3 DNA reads TGTGCCAGCCATTTAGCGGGGGGAAACAATGAGCAGTTCTTC.

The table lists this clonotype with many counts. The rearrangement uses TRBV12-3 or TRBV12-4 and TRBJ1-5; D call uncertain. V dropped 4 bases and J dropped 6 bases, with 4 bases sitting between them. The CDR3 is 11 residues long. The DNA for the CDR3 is TGTGCCAGCAGTTCGGGTCAGCCCCAGCATTTT. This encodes CASSSGQPQHF.

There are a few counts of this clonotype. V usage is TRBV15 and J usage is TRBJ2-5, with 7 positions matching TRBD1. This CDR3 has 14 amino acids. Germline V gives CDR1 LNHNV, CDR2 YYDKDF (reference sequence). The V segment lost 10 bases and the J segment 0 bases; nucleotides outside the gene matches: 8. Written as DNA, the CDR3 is TGTGCCATTCAGACAGGGTTGAACCAAGAGACCCAGTACTTC. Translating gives CAIQTGLNQETQYF.

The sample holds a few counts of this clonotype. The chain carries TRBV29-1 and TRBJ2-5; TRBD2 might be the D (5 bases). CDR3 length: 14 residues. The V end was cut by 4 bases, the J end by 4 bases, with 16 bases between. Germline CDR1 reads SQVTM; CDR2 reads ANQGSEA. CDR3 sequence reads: CSVGGVEWLETQYF. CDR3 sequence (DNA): TGCAGCGTTGGGGGAGTTGAATGGCTAGAGACCCAGTACTTC.

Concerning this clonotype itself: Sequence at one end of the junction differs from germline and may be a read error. This CDR3 reads CASRLGGGNEQFF. CDR3 bases: TGCGCCAGCCGCTTAGGGGGAGGCAATGAGCAGTTCTTC. The chain has TRBV28 and TRBJ2-1; D could derive from TRBD1 or TRBD2 (6 bases each). The CDR3 runs to 13 residues. Germline V gives CDR1 MDHEN, CDR2 SYDVKM. Full variable domain (rest looked up from reference TRBV28 and TRBJ2-1): DVKVTQSSRYLVKRTGEKVFLECVQDMDHENMFWYRQDPGLGLRLIYFSYDVKMKEKGDIPEGYSVSREKKERFSLILESASTNQTSMYLCASRLGGGNEQFFGPGTRLTVL.